This TCR beta chain was identified in a study of control samples from healthy donors and cancer patients. The V gene end was trimmed by 3 bases and the J gene end by 4 bases; junction bases not matched to a gene: 8. The CDR3 spans 16 residues. CDR1 is MGHRA and CDR2 is YSYEKL in the germline V gene. Sequenced by immunoSEQ multiplex PCR; TCRdb stores in-frame clones only, minus some. Among about 160,000 clones listed, 94% were seen once. The receptor comes from a man aged 55 to 70 with colorectal cancer. The chain has TRBV4-1 and TRBJ1-4, with TRBD1 identical over 7 bases. Sequences were obtained from PBMCs. The CDR3 reads CASSQDSTGLNEKLFF. Written as DNA, the CDR3 is TGCGCCAGCAGCCAGGACTCGACAGGGCTTAATGAAAAACTGTTTTTT.